This T cell receptor (beta chain) comes out of a study of blood T cell repertoires in COVID-19. Across the whole study: The samples span acute and convalescent COVID-19 from the United States, Italy and Spain. PBMCs, B-cell-depleted T cells, or T cells provided the cDNA or gDNA that made up the material.

Original processing methods: For nucleated cells, counts were estimated from reference gene primer amplification. Data came from immunoSEQ multiplex PCR; TCRdb stores just in-frame clones and leaves some out. D and trimming come from the DNA, and the V and J calls and clone size come from that table. This sample has 95,000 to 150,000 clones, with more than 70% found just once. CDR3 length equals 14 residues. Germline-derived CDR1 and CDR2 are KGHSH and LQKENI. Trimming pared 3 bases from V and 5 bases from J, leaving 13 bases between. The V gene is TRBV18, the J gene TRBJ1-1, with D possibly TRBD1 on 6 matching bases. This clonotype was sampled from a woman older than 75 with acute or convalescent COVID-19. Material: peripheral blood. CDR3 sequence reads: CASSPTGRYTEAFF. DNA of the CDR3: TGTGCCAGCTCACCGACAGGCCGGTATACTGAAGCTTTCTTT.